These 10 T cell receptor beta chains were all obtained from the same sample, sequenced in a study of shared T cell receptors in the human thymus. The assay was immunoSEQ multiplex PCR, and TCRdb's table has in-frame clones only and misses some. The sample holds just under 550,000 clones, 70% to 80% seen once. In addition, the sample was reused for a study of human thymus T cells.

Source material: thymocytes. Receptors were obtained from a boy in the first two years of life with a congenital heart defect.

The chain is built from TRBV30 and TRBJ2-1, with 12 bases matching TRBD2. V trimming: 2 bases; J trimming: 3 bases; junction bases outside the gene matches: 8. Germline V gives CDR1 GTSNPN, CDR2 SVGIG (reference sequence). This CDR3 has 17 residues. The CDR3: CAWSLLAGGPIYNEQFF. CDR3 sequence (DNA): TGTGCCTGGAGTTTGCTAGCGGGAGGGCCGATCTACAATGAGCAGTTCTTC.

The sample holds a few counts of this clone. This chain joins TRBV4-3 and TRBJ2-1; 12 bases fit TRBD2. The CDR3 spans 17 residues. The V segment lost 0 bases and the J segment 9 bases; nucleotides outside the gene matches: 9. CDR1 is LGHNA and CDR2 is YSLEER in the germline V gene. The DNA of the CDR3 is TGCGCCAGCAGCCAAGAGATTACTAGCGGGAGGAAATTTGAGCAGTTCTTC. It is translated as CASSQEITSGRKFEQFF.

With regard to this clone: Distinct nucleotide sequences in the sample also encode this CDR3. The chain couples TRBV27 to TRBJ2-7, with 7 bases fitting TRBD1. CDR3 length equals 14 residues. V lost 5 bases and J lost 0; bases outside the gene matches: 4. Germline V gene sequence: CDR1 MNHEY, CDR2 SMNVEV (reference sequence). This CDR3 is CASSRQGPSYEQYF. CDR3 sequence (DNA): TGTGCCAGCAGTCGACAGGGACCCTCCTACGAGCAGTACTTC.

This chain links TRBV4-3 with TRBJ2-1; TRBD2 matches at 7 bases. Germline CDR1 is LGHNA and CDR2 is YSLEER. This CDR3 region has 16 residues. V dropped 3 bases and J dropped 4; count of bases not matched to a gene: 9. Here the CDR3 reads CASSHRGEETYNEQFF. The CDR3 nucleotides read TGCGCCAGCAGCCACCGGGGGGAGGAGACTTACAATGAGCAGTTCTTC.

The CDR3 sequence: CSVVAYTGLNTEAFF. CDR3 DNA sequence: TGCAGCGTTGTAGCCTACACAGGGTTAAACACTGAAGCTTTCTTT. The rearrangement links TRBV29-1 to TRBJ1-1, with a possible D match to TRBD1 (6 bases). The germline V gene has CDR1 SQVTM and CDR2 ANQGSEA. The CDR3 is 15 residues long. V lost 4 bases to trimming and J lost 2 bases, with 17 bases between them.

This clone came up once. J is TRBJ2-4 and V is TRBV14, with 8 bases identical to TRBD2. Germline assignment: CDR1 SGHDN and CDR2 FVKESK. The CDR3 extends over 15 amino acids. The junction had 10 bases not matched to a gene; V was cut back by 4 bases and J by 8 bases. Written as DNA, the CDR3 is TGTGCCAGCAGCCTACCATCGCGGGAGGAACACATTCAGTACTTC. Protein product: CASSLPSREEHIQYF.

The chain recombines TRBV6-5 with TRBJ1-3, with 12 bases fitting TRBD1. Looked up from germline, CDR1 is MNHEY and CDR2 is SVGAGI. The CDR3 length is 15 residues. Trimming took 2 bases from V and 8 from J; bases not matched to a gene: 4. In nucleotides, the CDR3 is TGTGCCAGCAGTTACCGGGACAGGGGGCGGGACACCATATATTTT. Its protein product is CASSYRDRGRDTIYF.

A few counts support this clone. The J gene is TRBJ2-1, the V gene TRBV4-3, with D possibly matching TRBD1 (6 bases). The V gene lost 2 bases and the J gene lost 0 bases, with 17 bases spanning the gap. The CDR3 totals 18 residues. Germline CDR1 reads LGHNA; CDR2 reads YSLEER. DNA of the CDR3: TGCGCCAGCAGCCAACGCCTTACCACAGGGAGCTCCTACAATGAGCAGTTCTTC. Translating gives CASSQRLTTGSSYNEQFF.

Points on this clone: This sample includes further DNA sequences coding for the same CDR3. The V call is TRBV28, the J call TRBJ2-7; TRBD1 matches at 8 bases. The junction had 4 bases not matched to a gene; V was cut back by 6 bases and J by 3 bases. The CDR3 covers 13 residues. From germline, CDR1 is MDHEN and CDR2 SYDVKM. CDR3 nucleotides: TGTGCCAGCAGCCCGGGACAGGACTACGAGCAGTACTTC. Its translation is CASSPGQDYEQYF.

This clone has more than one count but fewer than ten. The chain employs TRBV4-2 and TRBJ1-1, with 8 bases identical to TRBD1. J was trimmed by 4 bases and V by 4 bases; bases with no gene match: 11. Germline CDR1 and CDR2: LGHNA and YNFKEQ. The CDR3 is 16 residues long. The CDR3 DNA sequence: TGTGCCAGCAGCCCACGGGACAGGTCCTTTGTCACTGAAGCTTTCTTT. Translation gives CASSPRDRSFVTEAFF.